This TCR beta chain was identified during a study of T cells in Graves' hyperthyroidism and ophthalmopathy. About the research overall: Peripheral blood collection took place at initial diagnosis, before any treatment.

What was amplified from RNA transcripts were TCR beta CDR3 regions. An initial round of RT-PCR targeting the TCR CDR3 relied on the HTBI primer set. One entry per CDR3 protein, called by TCRdb with MiXCR from the multiplex PCR reads. The table records 33,000 or so distinct CDR3 sequences, around half of them present only once. The CDR3 is made up of 13 amino acids. Between the trimmed V and J ends, which lost 0 bases and 8 bases, there was a span of 7 bases. Overall study findings and caveats: Most thyroid clonotypes with frequency above 0.001 were detected in blood.

Aged 18 to 65, the patients had hyperthyroidism that was newly diagnosed and had lasted under 2 months. Exclusion followed for patients with uncontrolled infection, other autoimmune disease, pregnancy or lactation. As to this clonotype: Its specificity is not known.

V usage is TRBV12-3 or TRBV12-4 and J usage is TRBJ1-4; no definite D call. Sequenced: blood. The sequence came from a woman aged 45-59 years with Graves' hyperthyroidism that later progressed to Graves' ophthalmopathy. CDR3 sequence reads: CASSLAQREKLFF. The CDR3 coding sequence is TGTGCCAGCAGTTTAGCCCAGAGAGAAAAACTGTTTTTT.